Sequencing of this T cell receptor beta chain was carried out in a study of graft-versus-host responses after intestinal transplantation. Only in-frame clones appear in the TCRdb table, and some are missing; sequencing was by immunoSEQ multiplex PCR. Here the sample spans about 15,000 clones, about 61% being singletons. Processing released intraepithelial and lamina propria lymphocytes from the graft tissue. The sequencing used ileum tissue, collected 524 days after transplant. This sequence was found in a human patient who received an intestinal transplant, so some T cells may come from the graft donor.

The CDR3 is CASSSGTGDLNTEAFF. The DNA for the CDR3 is TGTGCCAGCAGCTCAGGGACGGGGGACTTGAACACTGAAGCTTTCTTT. The rearrangement uses TRBV11-2 and TRBJ1-1; TRBD1 is a possible D gene (5 bases). The CDR3 is 16 residues long. Deletions cut 4 bases from V and 0 bases from J, with 15 bases between. Germline CDR1 reads SGHAT; CDR2 reads FQNNGV.